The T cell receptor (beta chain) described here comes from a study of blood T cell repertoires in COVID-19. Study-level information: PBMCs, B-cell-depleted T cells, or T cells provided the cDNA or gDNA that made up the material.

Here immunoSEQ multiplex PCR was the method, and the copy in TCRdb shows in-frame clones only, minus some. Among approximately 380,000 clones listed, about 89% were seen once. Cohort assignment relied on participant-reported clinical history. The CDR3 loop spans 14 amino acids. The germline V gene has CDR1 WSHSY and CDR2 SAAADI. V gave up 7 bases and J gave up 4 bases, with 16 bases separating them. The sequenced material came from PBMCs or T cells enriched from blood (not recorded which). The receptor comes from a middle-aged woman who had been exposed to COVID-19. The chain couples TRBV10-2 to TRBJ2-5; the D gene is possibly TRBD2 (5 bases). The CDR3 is CASTRTQLGETQYF. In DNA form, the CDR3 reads TGCGCCAGCACCAGGACTCAGCTGGGAGAGACCCAGTACTTC.